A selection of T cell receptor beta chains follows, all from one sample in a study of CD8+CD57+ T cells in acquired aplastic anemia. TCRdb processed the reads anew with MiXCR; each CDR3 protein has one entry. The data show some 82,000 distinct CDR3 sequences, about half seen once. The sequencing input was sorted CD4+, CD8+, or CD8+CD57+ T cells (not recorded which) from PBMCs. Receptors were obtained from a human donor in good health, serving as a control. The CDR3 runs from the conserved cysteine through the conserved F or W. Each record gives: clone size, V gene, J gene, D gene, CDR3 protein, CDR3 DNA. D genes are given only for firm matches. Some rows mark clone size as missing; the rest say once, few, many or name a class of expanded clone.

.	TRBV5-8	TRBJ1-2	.	CASSLDLGTDFGYTF	TGTGCCAGCAGCTTGGATCTGGGGACGGACTTTGGCTACACCTTC
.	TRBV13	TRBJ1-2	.	CASSSGTDYGYTF	TGTGCCAGCAGCTCCGGGACTGACTATGGCTACACCTTC
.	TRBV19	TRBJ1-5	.	CASSITGTFNQPQHF	TGTGCCAGTAGTATAACCGGAACGTTCAATCAGCCCCAGCATTTT
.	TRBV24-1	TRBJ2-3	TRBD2	CATSDRTSGRVDTQYF	TGTGCCACCAGTGACCGGACTAGCGGGAGGGTAGATACGCAGTACTTT
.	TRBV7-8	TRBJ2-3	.	CASSLGPGRDTQYF	TGTGCCAGCAGCTTAGGGCCGGGGAGGGATACGCAGTATTTT
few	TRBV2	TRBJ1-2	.	CANSPQLSNYGYTF	TGTGCCAATTCACCACAGCTTTCTAACTATGGCTACACCTTC
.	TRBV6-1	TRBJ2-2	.	CASSRQETGELFF	TGTGCCAGCAGTAGACAGGAGACCGGGGAGCTGTTTTTT
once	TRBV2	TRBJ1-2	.	CASRESKRGYTF	TGTGCCAGCAGGGAGAGTAAACGTGGCTACACCTTC
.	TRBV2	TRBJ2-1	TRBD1	CASSTGVEQFF	TGTGCCAGCAGTACAGGGGTAGAGCAGTTCTTC
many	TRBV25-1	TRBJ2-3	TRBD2	CASSIGTSGMVTLTDTQYF	TGTGCCAGCAGTATCGGGACTAGCGGGATGGTCACCCTCACAGATACGCAGTATTTT
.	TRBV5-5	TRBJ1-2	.	CASSLGAQYGYTF	TGTGCCAGCAGCTTAGGAGCCCAATATGGCTACACCTTC
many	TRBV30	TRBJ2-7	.	CAWKRSYEQYF	TGTGCCTGGAAAAGATCCTACGAGCAGTACTTC
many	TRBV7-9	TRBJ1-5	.	CASSSPSQPQHF	TGTGCCAGCAGCTCCCCAAGCCAGCCCCAGCATTTT
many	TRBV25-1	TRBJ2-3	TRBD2	CASSDGGGTSGDSDTQYF	TGTGCCAGCAGCGACGGGGGGGGGACTAGCGGTGACTCGGATACGCAGTATTTT
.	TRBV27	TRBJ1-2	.	CASSLNQRRYGYTF	TGTGCCAGCAGTTTAAATCAACGGCGATATGGCTACACCTTC
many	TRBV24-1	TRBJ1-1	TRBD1	CATSDFQGAEEAFF	TGTGCCACCAGTGATTTTCAGGGGGCGGAGGAAGCTTTCTTT
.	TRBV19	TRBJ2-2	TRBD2	CASSRLAGGRGELFF	TGTGCCAGTAGTAGACTAGCGGGGGGGCGCGGGGAGCTGTTTTTT
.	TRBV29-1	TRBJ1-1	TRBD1	CSVSTGGRTEAFF	TGCAGCGTGTCGACAGGGGGTCGCACTGAAGCTTTCTTT
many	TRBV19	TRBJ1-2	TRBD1	CASRGRTGRNYGYTF	TGTGCCAGTAGGGGTAGGACAGGGAGAAACTATGGCTACACCTTC
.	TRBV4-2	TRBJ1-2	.	CASSQQLELTF	TGTGCCAGCAGCCAACAATTGGAGCTCACCTTC
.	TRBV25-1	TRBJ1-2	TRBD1	CASSNRGSGPYGYTF	TGTGCCAGCAGCAACAGGGGATCTGGACCCTATGGCTACACCTTC
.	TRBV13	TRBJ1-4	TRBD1	CASSSRGPEKLFF	TGTGCCAGCAGCAGCAGGGGGCCCGAAAAACTGTTTTTT
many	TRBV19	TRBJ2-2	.	CASSPGTTGELFF	TGTGCCAGTAGTCCCGGGACTACCGGGGAGCTGTTTTTT
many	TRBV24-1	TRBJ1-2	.	CATSEVGDGYTF	TGTGCCACCAGTGAGGTGGGAGATGGCTACACCTTC
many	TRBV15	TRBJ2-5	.	CATSIRREETQYF	TGTGCCACCAGCATAAGACGGGAAGAGACCCAGTACTTC
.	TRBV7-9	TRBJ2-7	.	CASSQGEIVVNEQYF	TGTGCCAGCAGCCAAGGCGAGATCGTGGTAAACGAGCAGTACTTC
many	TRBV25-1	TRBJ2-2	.	CASSDRGNTGELFF	TGTGCCAGCAGTGATAGGGGGAATACCGGGGAGCTGTTTTTT
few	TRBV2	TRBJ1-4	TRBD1	CASSERGLAEKLFF	TGTGCCAGCAGTGAGAGGGGGCTAGCTGAAAAACTGTTTTTT
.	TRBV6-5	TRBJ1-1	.	CASSYGEGTEAFF	TGTGCCAGCAGTTACGGGGAGGGAACTGAAGCTTTCTTT
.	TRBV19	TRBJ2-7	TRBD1	CALRDSSYEQYF	TGTGCCCTTAGGGACAGCTCCTACGAGCAGTACTTC
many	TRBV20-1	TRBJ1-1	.	CSARDIQGDLTEAFF	TGCAGTGCTAGAGATATTCAGGGAGATCTCACTGAAGCTTTCTTT
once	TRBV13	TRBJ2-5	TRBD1	CASSLGQGRGETQYF	TGCGCCAGCAGCTTGGGACAGGGGCGAGGGGAGACCCAGTACTTC
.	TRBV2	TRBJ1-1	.	CASSGGLHTEAFF	TGTGCCAGCAGCGGGGGCCTACACACTGAAGCTTTCTTT
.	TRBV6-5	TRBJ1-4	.	CASSYGRAEEKLFF	TGTGCCAGCAGTTACGGCAGGGCCGAGGAAAAACTGTTTTTT
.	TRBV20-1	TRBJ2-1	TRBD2	CSAREGSGAYNEQFF	TGCAGTGCTAGAGAGGGTAGCGGGGCCTACAATGAGCAGTTCTTC
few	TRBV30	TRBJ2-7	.	CAWSIPRVAYEQYF	TGTGCCTGGAGTATACCTCGAGTGGCCTACGAGCAGTACTTC
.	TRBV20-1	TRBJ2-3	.	CSARDSGGTPTDTQYF	TGCAGTGCTAGAGATTCAGGGGGGACCCCCACAGATACGCAGTATTTT
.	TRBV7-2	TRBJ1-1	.	CASSLGSLNTEAFF	TGTGCCAGCAGCTTAGGTTCCCTGAACACTGAAGCTTTCTTT
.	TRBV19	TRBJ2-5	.	CASSIPGGRETQYF	TGTGCCAGTAGTATCCCTGGGGGGAGGGAGACCCAGTACTTC
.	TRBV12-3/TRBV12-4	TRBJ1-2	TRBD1	CASSPYRTGIYGYTF	TGTGCCAGCAGTCCATATCGGACAGGGATCTATGGCTACACCTTC